This is a list of T cell receptor beta chains from one sample in a study of cytomegalovirus exposure and HLA in healthy donors. TCRdb's table, derived via immunoSEQ multiplex PCR, lists solely in-frame clones and lacks some. Of 160,000 or so clones listed, about 80% are singletons. Sequencing was done on a sample of PBMCs. The receptors were gathered from a woman aged 50 to 65 in good health and CMV-seronegative. Each CDR3 is given with its conserved first and last residue. D genes are given only for firm matches. The size of a clone is reported for some rows only, either as once, few or many, or as a class for expanded clones.

>few|14|TRBJ1-1|-|TRBV27
CASSGMTRNTEAFF
TGTGCCAGCAGTGGTATGACAAGGAACACTGAAGCTTTCTTT
>-|12|TRBJ1-1|-|TRBV25-1
CASSPGSFEAFF
TGTGCCAGCAGCCCGGGTAGTTTTGAAGCTTTCTTT
>-|13|TRBJ2-5|TRBD1|TRBV27
CASSWDREETQYF
TGTGCCAGCAGTTGGGACAGGGAAGAGACCCAGTACTTC
>-|15|TRBJ1-6|-|TRBV15
CATSRGDTYNSPLHF
TGTGCCACCAGCAGAGGGGACACCTATAATTCACCCCTCCACTTT
>-|14|TRBJ2-5|TRBD2|TRBV5-1
CASKRGPQEGTQYF
TGCGCCAGCAAGCGGGGGCCTCAAGAAGGGACCCAGTACTTC
>few|19|TRBJ2-1|TRBD2|TRBV5-6
CASSPGTSGYKSSYNEQFF
TGTGCCAGCAGCCCGGGGACTAGCGGGTATAAGAGCTCCTACAATGAGCAGTTCTTC
>-|14|TRBJ1-5|-|TRBV29-1
CSVEIQGPGQPQHF
TGCAGCGTTGAAATACAGGGCCCCGGTCAGCCCCAGCATTTT
>-|16|TRBJ2-7|TRBD1|TRBV9
CASSAPGGTGGVEQYF
TGTGCCAGCAGCGCCCCCGGTGGGACAGGGGGTGTGGAGCAGTACTTC
>-|15|TRBJ1-6|TRBD1|TRBV5-8
CASSGRDRYNSPLHF
TGTGCCAGCAGCGGCCGGGACAGATATAATTCACCCCTCCACTTT
>-|17|TRBJ2-7|TRBD1|TRBV14
CASSQERHRDRSYEQYF
TGTGCCAGCAGCCAGGAAAGGCACCGGGACAGATCCTACGAGCAGTACTTC